This T cell receptor (beta chain) was obtained from a study of T cell changes during pregnancy in multiple sclerosis. The ends were cut back, 5 bases at V and 5 bases at J, with 9 bases in the middle. The CDR3 contains 12 residues. CDR1 is SGHVS, CDR2 FQNEAQ, per germline. Generated by immunoSEQ multiplex PCR, the TCRdb table keeps only in-frame clones and is missing some. This table has some 11,000 clones, 86% appearing once. The chain couples TRBV7-8 to TRBJ1-1; a weak D match, TRBD1 (5 bases). The sequences come from CD8+ T cells from peripheral blood mononuclear cells, collected in the second trimester of pregnancy. This TCR was recovered from a female donor in good health, enrolled as a control in a pregnancy study. Written as DNA, the CDR3 is TGTGCCAGCAGCACTGGGGGGACTGAAGCTTTCTTT. Amino acid sequence: CASSTGGTEAFF.